These T cell receptor beta chains were read from a single sample in a study of OX40 agonist ivuxolimab in advanced cancers. Only in-frame clones appear in the TCRdb table, and some are missing; sequencing was by immunoSEQ multiplex PCR. The repertoire holds tens of thousands of clones, 89% seen once, with around 1.1% in the top ten. The specimen comprised CD4+ or CD8+ T cells sorted from blood, sampled in a trial of the OX40 agonist ivuxolimab. All receptors derive from an adult with an advanced solid tumor such as melanoma, head and neck, liver or kidney cancer. Each CDR3 is given with its conserved first and last residue. The D gene is left open where the match is weak. Expanded clones are given a class, and other clones once, few, many or no size at all.

V gene	D gene	J gene	clone size	CDR3 protein	CDR3 DNA
TRBV10-3	NA	TRBJ2-3	NA	CASSRKRVNTDTQYF	TGTGCCTCATCACGTAAAAGGGTCAACACAGATACGCAGTATTTT
TRBV11-2	TRBD1	TRBJ1-1	NA	CASSHSGQGKFDTEAFF	TGTGCCAGCAGCCACTCGGGACAGGGGAAATTTGACACTGAAGCTTTCTTT
TRBV19	NA	TRBJ2-1	NA	CASSSGLYNEQFF	TGTGCCAGTAGTTCGGGACTCTACAATGAGCAGTTCTTC
TRBV11-2	NA	TRBJ2-6	NA	CASSLDSGGHFSGANVLTF	TGTGCCAGCAGCTTAGATTCGGGGGGACATTTCTCTGGGGCCAACGTCCTGACTTTC
TRBV5-1	NA	TRBJ2-2	few	CASRGPDTGELFF	TGCGCCAGCAGGGGACCGGACACCGGGGAGCTGTTTTTT
TRBV6-6	NA	TRBJ2-5	NA	CASSYSETQYF	TGTGCCAGCAGTTACTCGGAGACCCAGTACTTC
TRBV5-5	NA	TRBJ2-1	NA	CASSLGRAPYNEQFF	TGTGCCAGCAGCCTCGGCAGGGCTCCCTACAATGAGCAGTTCTTC
TRBV6-6	NA	TRBJ1-3	NA	CASSYPRSTIYF	TGTGCCAGCAGTTACCCGAGGTCGACCATATATTTT
TRBV2	TRBD2	TRBJ2-3	NA	CASSRRTSGGWRDTQYF	TGTGCCAGCAGCCGCCGGACTAGCGGGGGGTGGAGAGATACGCAGTATTTT
TRBV6-1	NA	TRBJ1-2	NA	CASSEALRGNGYTF	TGTGCCAGCAGTGAAGCGCTGCGAGGTAATGGCTACACCTTC
TRBV29-1	NA	TRBJ1-2	NA	CSVAQQGGPYGYTF	TGCAGCGTTGCCCAGCAGGGAGGTCCCTATGGCTACACCTTC
TRBV4-1	NA	TRBJ1-3	NA	CASSQEGGHRYSGNTIYF	TGCGCCAGCAGCCAAGAAGGGGGGCACAGGTACTCTGGAAACACCATATATTTT
TRBV5-1	NA	TRBJ1-2	NA	CASSLGGQSNYGYTF	TGCGCCAGCAGCTTGGGAGGACAGTCTAACTATGGCTACACCTTC
TRBV7-9	NA	TRBJ1-2	NA	CASSLLSDYGYTF	TGTGCCAGCAGCTTACTGTCTGACTATGGCTACACCTTC
TRBV6-5	NA	TRBJ1-1	once	CASSQRTLGTEAFF	TGTGCCAGCAGTCAGCGGACTTTAGGGACTGAAGCTTTCTTT
TRBV7-7	NA	TRBJ2-5	once	CASSHGEAGQETQYF	TGTGCCAGCAGCCATGGGGAAGCAGGGCAAGAGACCCAGTACTTC
TRBV20-1	NA	TRBJ1-2	NA	CSARDTPFAPF	TGCAGTGCTAGAGATACCCCGTTTGCTCCTTTC
TRBV4-1	TRBD1	TRBJ2-5	once	CASSQVAGGTQYF	TGCGCCAGCAGCCAAGTTGCAGGGGGGACCCAGTACTTC
TRBV6-1	NA	TRBJ2-2	NA	CASRTGELFF	TGTGCCAGTCGGACCGGGGAGCTGTTTTTT
TRBV6-5	TRBD1	TRBJ2-7	NA	CASIHRGSPSYEQYF	TGTGCCAGCATCCACAGGGGATCCCCCTCTTACGAGCAGTACTTC
TRBV30	NA	TRBJ1-6	NA	CAWSVEDNSPLHF	TGTGCCTGGAGTGTCGAGGATAATTCACCCCTCCACTTT
TRBV10-3	TRBD1	TRBJ1-4	once	CAISTAGTVGEKLFF	TGTGCCATCAGTACAGCCGGGACAGTAGGTGAAAAACTGTTTTTT